Shown below are 4 T cell receptor beta chains from a single sample sequenced in a study of cytomegalovirus exposure and HLA in healthy donors. PCR primers comprised 60 Vbeta and 13 Jbeta primers. The protocol was immunoSEQ multiplex PCR, while the TCRdb copy is restricted to in-frame clones and leaves out a portion. The sample holds about 200,000 clones. Sequenced: PBMCs. The receptors stem from a woman between 25 and 40 years old in good health and CMV-seropositive.

The V and J genes are TRBV4-1 and TRBJ1-4, with D unclear. The CDR3 is made up of 14 amino acids. Germline V CDR1 and CDR2: MGHRA, YSYEKL. The V and J ends lost 3 bases and 7 bases respectively, with 12 bases between them. The CDR3 DNA reads as TGCGCCAGCAGCCAGAATAGGAGGAGTGAAAAACTGTTTTTT. Translated, it gives CASSQNRRSEKLFF.

The rearrangement links TRBV6-6 to TRBJ1-1; 7 bases match TRBD1. Losses at the gene ends were 2 bases for V and 0 bases for J; bases not matched to a gene: 6. Germline V lookup: CDR1 MNHNY, CDR2 SVGAGI (reference sequence). The CDR3 covers 16 residues. CDR3 nucleotides: TGTGCCAGCAGTTACAGGCCACAGGGGTTGAACACTGAAGCTTTCTTT. Translation gives CASSYRPQGLNTEAFF.

The chain is built from TRBV11-2 and TRBJ2-6; D is possibly TRBD2 (7 bases). CDR1 is SGHAT and CDR2 is FQNNGV in the germline V gene. V gave up 5 bases and J gave up 4 bases, with 12 bases separating them. The length of the CDR3 is 15 residues. This CDR3 is CASSLGGPGANVLTF. DNA for the CDR3: TGTGCCAGCAGCCTGGGGGGGCCCGGGGCCAACGTCCTGACTTTC.

The V gene is TRBV7-9, the J gene TRBJ2-1; D possibly corresponds to TRBD1 (6 bases). This CDR3 has 13 amino acids. The germline CDR1 and CDR2 sequences are SEHNR and FQNEAQ (reference sequence). V lost 4 bases to trimming and J lost 6 bases, with 10 bases between them. The CDR3 protein is CASSYDRLNEQFF. CDR3 DNA: TGTGCCAGCAGCTACGACAGGCTCAATGAGCAGTTCTTC. The full variable domain, its missing parts supplied by reference TRBV7-9 and TRBJ2-1, is DTGVSQNPRHKITKRGQNVTFRCDPISEHNRLYWYRQTLGQGPEFLTYFQNEAQLEKSRLLSDRFSAERPKGSFSTLEIQRTEQGDSAMYLCASSYDRLNEQFFGPGTRLTVL.